This is a list of T cell receptor beta chains from one sample in a study of T cell repertoires in MIS-A myocarditis. This table comes from immunoSEQ multiplex PCR, and its TCRdb copy is limited to in-frame clones, with some not included. Of fewer than 11,000 clones in the sample, around 89% were seen once. The sample comprised thoracic lymph node tissue obtained at autopsy. These TCRs come from a man between 18 and 35 years old with fulminant myocarditis from multisystem inflammatory syndrome in adults (MIS-A) after COVID-19. Both conserved end residues are part of each CDR3. A D gene is named only where the DNA matches it firmly.

d_gene: NA; j_gene: TRBJ1-3; len: 14; v_gene: TRBV28; CDR3aa: CASSLLGAGNTIYF; CDR3nt: TGTGCCAGCAGTTTATTGGGGGCTGGAAACACCATATATTTT
d_gene: NA; j_gene: TRBJ1-1; len: 14; v_gene: TRBV7-2; CDR3aa: CASSLVGVNTEAFF; CDR3nt: TGTGCCAGCAGCTTAGTAGGTGTGAACACTGAAGCTTTCTTT
d_gene: TRBD1; j_gene: TRBJ2-7; len: 14; v_gene: TRBV19; CDR3aa: CASSPTGAAYEQYF; CDR3nt: TGTGCCAGTAGCCCTACAGGGGCGGCCTACGAGCAGTACTTC
d_gene: NA; j_gene: TRBJ2-5; len: 13; v_gene: TRBV2; CDR3aa: CASSDGKAETQYF; CDR3nt: TGTGCCAGCAGTGATGGCAAAGCGGAGACCCAGTACTTC
d_gene: TRBD2; j_gene: TRBJ2-7; len: 16; v_gene: TRBV3-1/TRBV3-2; CDR3aa: CASSHGLLAGGYEQYF; CDR3nt: TGTGCCAGCAGTCATGGTCTTCTAGCGGGAGGGTACGAGCAGTACTTC
d_gene: TRBD1; j_gene: TRBJ2-3; len: 15; v_gene: TRBV7-9; CDR3aa: CASRFRDRGIDTQYF; CDR3nt: TGTGCCAGCAGGTTCCGGGACAGGGGGATAGATACGCAGTATTTT
d_gene: TRBD1; j_gene: TRBJ2-2; len: 16; v_gene: TRBV2; CDR3aa: CASSLTGGSNTGELFF; CDR3nt: TGTGCCAGCAGTCTTACAGGGGGCTCGAACACCGGGGAGCTGTTTTTT
d_gene: NA; j_gene: TRBJ1-1; len: 12; v_gene: TRBV5-1; CDR3aa: CASSQGTTEAFF; CDR3nt: TGCGCCAGCAGTCAGGGGACCACTGAAGCTTTCTTT
d_gene: NA; j_gene: TRBJ2-1; len: 12; v_gene: TRBV7-9; CDR3aa: CASSLSGNEQFF; CDR3nt: TGTGCCAGCAGCTTATCAGGGAATGAGCAGTTCTTC
d_gene: NA; j_gene: TRBJ2-7; len: 13; v_gene: TRBV7-9; CDR3aa: CASSWGTSYEQYF; CDR3nt: TGTGCCAGCAGCTGGGGTACCTCCTACGAGCAGTACTTC
d_gene: NA; j_gene: TRBJ1-1; len: 16; v_gene: TRBV5-6; CDR3aa: CASSLFSPAQLFEAFF; CDR3nt: TGTGCCAGCAGCTTGTTTTCTCCTGCACAGTTGTTCGAAGCTTTCTTT
d_gene: NA; j_gene: TRBJ1-2; len: 13; v_gene: TRBV6-5; CDR3aa: CASSYKRDRGYTF; CDR3nt: TGTGCCAGCAGTTACAAAAGGGACCGTGGCTACACCTTC
d_gene: TRBD2; j_gene: TRBJ2-5; len: 14; v_gene: TRBV9; CDR3aa: CASSLAGGGETQYF; CDR3nt: TGTGCCAGCAGCCTCGCGGGGGGCGGAGAGACCCAGTACTTC
d_gene: NA; j_gene: TRBJ1-5; len: 14; v_gene: TRBV19; CDR3aa: CATSGPWSNQPQHF; CDR3nt: TGTGCCACCTCTGGGCCTTGGAGCAATCAGCCCCAGCATTTT
d_gene: NA; j_gene: TRBJ2-7; len: 15; v_gene: TRBV27; CDR3aa: CASSLGGTVTSEQYF; CDR3nt: TGTGCCAGCAGTTTAGGCGGCACGGTCACGAGCGAGCAGTACTTC
d_gene: NA; j_gene: TRBJ1-6; len: 14; v_gene: TRBV19; CDR3aa: CASSIWTANSPLHF; CDR3nt: TGTGCCAGTAGTATTTGGACAGCTAATTCACCCCTCCACTTT
d_gene: NA; j_gene: TRBJ1-2; len: 13; v_gene: TRBV28; CDR3aa: CASIRGAGAGYTF; CDR3nt: TGTGCCAGCATAAGGGGAGCAGGGGCAGGCTACACCTTC
d_gene: NA; j_gene: TRBJ2-5; len: 15; v_gene: TRBV27; CDR3aa: CASSLAGHPQETQYF; CDR3nt: TGTGCCAGCAGTTTAGCGGGCCACCCCCAAGAGACCCAGTACTTC
d_gene: NA; j_gene: TRBJ2-7; len: 13; v_gene: TRBV28; CDR3aa: CASRGVASYEQYF; CDR3nt: TGTGCCAGCAGGGGCGTTGCCTCCTACGAGCAGTACTTC
d_gene: NA; j_gene: TRBJ2-1; len: 14; v_gene: TRBV18; CDR3aa: CASSSSGPADEQFF; CDR3nt: TGTGCCAGCTCATCTTCTGGTCCGGCGGATGAGCAGTTCTTC
d_gene: NA; j_gene: TRBJ1-1; len: 16; v_gene: TRBV28; CDR3aa: CASSQINAGLNTEAFF; CDR3nt: TGTGCCAGCAGCCAAATTAACGCGGGACTGAACACTGAAGCTTTCTTT
d_gene: TRBD2; j_gene: TRBJ2-2; len: 17; v_gene: TRBV5-1; CDR3aa: CASSVGSAGVNTGELFF; CDR3nt: TGCGCCAGCAGCGTGGGTTCGGCGGGGGTGAACACCGGGGAGCTGTTTTTT
d_gene: NA; j_gene: TRBJ1-2; len: 17; v_gene: TRBV28; CDR3aa: CASSRSANMLPNYGYTF; CDR3nt: TGTGCCAGCAGTCGCAGTGCTAATATGTTACCTAACTATGGCTACACCTTC
d_gene: TRBD2; j_gene: TRBJ2-2; len: 19; v_gene: TRBV7-8; CDR3aa: CASSFDGTSGDANTGELFF; CDR3nt: TGTGCCAGCAGCTTCGACGGGACTAGCGGGGACGCGAACACCGGGGAGCTGTTTTTT
d_gene: NA; j_gene: TRBJ2-2; len: 16; v_gene: TRBV7-9; CDR3aa: CASSLGAGPNTGELFF; CDR3nt: TGTGCCAGCAGCTTAGGTGCGGGACCTAACACCGGGGAGCTGTTTTTT
d_gene: TRBD2; j_gene: TRBJ2-1; len: 11; v_gene: TRBV20-1; CDR3aa: CSAAGVGEQFF; CDR3nt: TGCAGTGCTGCGGGAGTAGGCGAGCAGTTCTTC
d_gene: NA; j_gene: TRBJ1-1; len: 12; v_gene: TRBV28; CDR3aa: CATDGPVTEAFF; CDR3nt: TGTGCCACCGACGGCCCGGTCACTGAAGCTTTCTTT
d_gene: NA; j_gene: TRBJ2-7; len: 14; v_gene: TRBV7-2; CDR3aa: CASSLEAGVTEQYF; CDR3nt: TGTGCCAGCAGCTTAGAGGCAGGGGTTACCGAGCAGTACTTC